This is a list of T cell receptor beta chains from one sample in a study of blood T cells in healthy people across ages. MiXCR, run by TCRdb on the 5' RACE reads, gives a single entry per CDR3 protein. The sample lists some 850,000 distinct CDR3 sequences; around a quarter were seen once. These data were also reused for a study on T cells of mothers and their children.

Source material: blood. The receptor set was obtained from a boy between 10 and 17 years old in good health. The CDR3 runs from the conserved cysteine through the conserved F or W. D genes are given only for firm matches. Where a row states a size, it is once, few, many or the class of an expanded clone; other rows omit it.

j_call v_call clone_size d_call cdr3_nt cdr3_aa
TRBJ2-3 TRBV19 NA NA TGTGCCAGTACCATCGCCGATACGCAGTATTTT CASTIADTQYF
TRBJ1-1 TRBV2 few NA TGTGCCAGCAGTGAAGCGGGGCAGAAGCTATACACTGAAGCTTTCTTT CASSEAGQKLYTEAFF
TRBJ2-7 TRBV10-3 NA TRBD2 TGTGCCATCAGTGTTTCTGATAGCGGGGGTCCCTACGAGCAGTACTTC CAISVSDSGGPYEQYF
TRBJ2-5 TRBV28 few TRBD2 TGTGCCAGCAGCTCCGGGACTAGCAGCGAGACCCAGTACTTC CASSSGTSSETQYF
TRBJ1-1 TRBV7-3 few NA TGTGCCGGGCCGGAAAACACTGAAGCTTTCTTT CAGPENTEAFF
TRBJ1-2 TRBV6-6 NA NA TGTGCCTGCCTTCGGGCGCACCGCACTAACTATGGCTACACCTTC CACLRAHRTNYGYTF
TRBJ2-1 TRBV4-1 NA NA TGCGCCAGCAGCCAAGATAAGTTTGCGGGGAACAATGAGCAGTTCTTC CASSQDKFAGNNEQFF
TRBJ1-6 TRBV5-1 few NA TGCGCCAGCAGCTTGGAGCGGGGCGCGGACTCACCCCTCCACTTT CASSLERGADSPLHF
TRBJ1-1 TRBV5-1 many NA TGCGCCAGCAGCCGCCTTGACAGGACTGAAGCTTTCTTT CASSRLDRTEAFF
TRBJ2-5 TRBV24-1 few NA TGTGCCACCAGTGATGGGCGGGAGACCCAGTACTTC CATSDGRETQYF
TRBJ2-3 TRBV7-2 NA NA TGTGCCAGCAGCCCTCCGGGACTCGTTCTCACAGATACGCAGTATTTT CASSPPGLVLTDTQYF
TRBJ1-2 TRBV30 NA TRBD1 TGTGCCTGGAGTCTAACAGGGGGGAGCTACACCTTC CAWSLTGGSYTF
TRBJ2-4 TRBV14 NA NA TGTGCCAGCAGCACAACTCGGGCTTCGGTTATTCAGTACTTC CASSTTRASVIQYF
TRBJ1-1 TRBV4-1 NA NA TGCGCCAGCAGCCAAGTTCCCAGGGTGGTAAACACTGAAGCTTTCTTT CASSQVPRVVNTEAFF
TRBJ2-5 TRBV7-3 NA NA TGTGCCAGCAGCCTGGGCGGACACTCGGAGACCCAGTACTTC CASSLGGHSETQYF
TRBJ1-3 TRBV28 NA TRBD1 TGTGCCAGCGACAGGGGGCTCTTAAGCTCTGGAAACACCATATATTTT CASDRGLLSSGNTIYF
TRBJ2-3 TRBV25-1 once NA TGTTCCTCGGGGGTAGTTAGAGGTGGAGGTAGCACAGATACGCAGTATTTT CSSGVVRGGGSTDTQYF
TRBJ1-3 TRBV9 NA NA TGTGCCAGCAGCGTAGCTAGAGGTGCTCCTTCTGGAAACACCATATATTTT CASSVARGAPSGNTIYF
TRBJ1-2 TRBV2 few NA TGTGCCAGCAGTCCCACCCGGACGGACACTAACTATGGCTGCACCTTC CASSPTRTDTNYGCTF
TRBJ2-1 TRBV6-5 once NA TGTGCCAGCAGTTACCCTACTGGCGGGGGCGAGCAGTTCTTC CASSYPTGGGEQFF
TRBJ2-1 TRBV11-2 few TRBD2 TGTGCCAGCAGCTCCTGGGCCGGGACTAGCTCTGGCAATGAGCAGTTCTTC CASSSWAGTSSGNEQFF
TRBJ2-3 TRBV7-2 once TRBD2 TGTGCCAGCAGCTTAGCGGCGACTAGCGGGGCAACAGATACGCAGTATTTT CASSLAATSGATDTQYF
TRBJ2-5 TRBV3-1 few NA TGTGCCAGCAGCCAGGGATTTAACCAAGAGACCCAGTACTTC CASSQGFNQETQYF
TRBJ2-5 TRBV5-1 NA NA TGCGCCAGCAGCTTGGGGGGAACCCCTAACGAAGAGACCCAGTACTTC CASSLGGTPNEETQYF
TRBJ2-3 TRBV6-2/TRBV6-3 few TRBD2 TGTGCCAGCAGTTTCTCCGGGCTAGCGGGGGGGACGGCCGGCGGAGATACGCAGTATTTT CASSFSGLAGGTAGGDTQYF
TRBJ1-1 TRBV6-4 NA TRBD1 TGTGCCAGCACCCTCAGCGGACAGGGTCCTATGAACACTGAAGCTTTCTTT CASTLSGQGPMNTEAFF
TRBJ1-2 TRBV7-2 once NA TGTGCCAGCAGCTCGCACGGGGGGGGCGGAAACTATGGCTACACCTTC CASSSHGGGGNYGYTF
TRBJ1-2 TRBV4-1 NA NA TGCGCCAGCAGCCAAGGGGGGGGCTGGGACTATGGCTACACCTTC CASSQGGGWDYGYTF
TRBJ1-6 TRBV10-2 NA NA TGCGCCAGCAGTGATAGGGGGTTGAATTCACCCCTCCACTTT CASSDRGLNSPLHF
TRBJ2-5 TRBV6-5 NA TRBD2 TGTGCCAGCAGTTACTCTCGGGGGTTGCGGGGGGAGACCCAGTACTTC CASSYSRGLRGETQYF
TRBJ2-5 TRBV20-1 NA TRBD2 TGCAGTGCCCGACTAGCGGGGGGCCGGGGGGAGTACTTC CSARLAGGRGEYF
TRBJ2-5 TRBV20-1 NA NA TGCAGTGCTAGAGATCGGAGGAGGGGGGGGAGGTGGGAGACCCAGTATTTC CSARDRRRGGRWETQYF
TRBJ1-4 TRBV18 NA NA TGTGCCAGCTCACCACGGCCAAGGGAGACAGGAGTACGATCTAATGAAAAACTGTTTTTT CASSPRPRETGVRSNEKLFF
TRBJ1-2 TRBV30 NA NA TGTGCCTGGAGTGTGTACCCCCCGATGCGTGGCTATGGCTACACCTTC CAWSVYPPMRGYGYTF
TRBJ2-7 TRBV7-2 NA TRBD1 TGTGCCAGCAGCCTTACCCGGACAGGTCGGAGGTCCTACGAGCAGTACTTC CASSLTRTGRRSYEQYF
TRBJ2-1 TRBV28 NA NA TGTGCCAGCAGTTTGTTAGGTTGGAGTGAGCAGTTCTTC CASSLLGWSEQFF
TRBJ2-2 TRBV7-4 NA NA TGTGCCAGCAGCTCCGGGACGGAGAGCACCGGGGAGCTGTTTTTT CASSSGTESTGELFF
TRBJ2-3 TRBV9 NA NA TGTGCCAGCAGCGTAGATGCGAACTTGAGAGCAGATACGCAGTATTTT CASSVDANLRADTQYF
TRBJ2-5 TRBV6-5 NA NA TGTGCCAGCAGTTACTCGGGGGGGACCCAGTACTTC CASSYSGGTQYF
TRBJ1-1 TRBV29-1 few NA TGCAGCGCGGGGGAGAACACTGAAGCTTTCTTT CSAGENTEAFF
TRBJ1-1 TRBV5-1 NA NA TGCGCCAGCAGCTCTCCAGACCAGGGGAACACTGAAGCTTTCTTT CASSSPDQGNTEAFF
TRBJ2-7 TRBV7-2 NA TRBD2 TGTGCCAGCAGCCCCTGGGCGGGGGGCTACGAGCAGTACTTC CASSPWAGGYEQYF
TRBJ2-7 TRBV4-1 NA NA TGCGCCAGCAGCCAAGAATCCAGCTACTCCTACGAGCAGTACTTC CASSQESSYSYEQYF
TRBJ2-7 TRBV6-5 NA NA TGTACCAGCAGTTACTCTGGCAGATCCTACGAGCAGTACTTC CTSSYSGRSYEQYF
TRBJ2-5 TRBV5-4 NA NA TGTGCCAGCAGCTTCCGGGACCAGTGGGAGACCCAGTACTTC CASSFRDQWETQYF
TRBJ2-7 TRBV6-5 NA TRBD1 TGTGCCAGCAGAAAAGACAGGGGGAGTTCCTACGAGCAGTACTTC CASRKDRGSSYEQYF
TRBJ2-5 TRBV27 NA TRBD1 TGTGCCACCAGGGGACAGGGGGTAGGAGAGACCCAGTACTTC CATRGQGVGETQYF
TRBJ2-7 TRBV20-1 NA NA TGCAGTGCTGGCAGAAACTACGAGCAGTACTTC CSAGRNYEQYF
TRBJ2-4 TRBV28 few NA TGTGCCAGCACACCCCATCTAGCCAAAAACATTCAGTACTTC CASTPHLAKNIQYF
TRBJ1-1 TRBV3-1 few NA TGTGCCAGCAGCCGCACGGAGCACACTGAAGCTTTCTTT CASSRTEHTEAFF
TRBJ2-3 TRBV27 NA NA TGTGCCAGCAGCCCCCGGGACACAGCGGGAACAGATACGCAGTATTTT CASSPRDTAGTDTQYF
TRBJ2-5 TRBV12-3/TRBV12-4 few NA TGTGCCAGCAGTTTTGGGCCCCTCGGTGGGACCCAGTACTTC CASSFGPLGGTQYF
TRBJ1-1 TRBV29-1 few NA TGCAGCGTTGAGGAGGGAATTAACACTGAAGCTTTCTTT CSVEEGINTEAFF
TRBJ2-3 TRBV9 NA TRBD2 TGTGCCAGCAGCGTAGCCCCAGCGGGGGGGCCAGATACGCAGTATTTT CASSVAPAGGPDTQYF
TRBJ1-4 TRBV5-1 few TRBD1 TGCGCCAGCAGCGCAACCGGGACAGGGAATGAAAAACTGTTTTTT CASSATGTGNEKLFF
TRBJ2-5 TRBV7-9 NA NA TGTGCCAGCAGCTTCGTCAGTGTCGAGACCCAGTACTTC CASSFVSVETQYF
TRBJ2-5 TRBV29-1 many TRBD1 TGCAGCGTCCAACAAACCGGGACAGGCCCACGGACCCAGTACTTC CSVQQTGTGPRTQYF
TRBJ2-5 TRBV7-2 NA NA TGTGCCAGCGGCTGGGGGGATTGGGACCAGTACTTC CASGWGDWDQYF
TRBJ2-7 TRBV20-1 few NA TGCAGTGCTAGTTTTGGCGGCTACGAGCAGTACTTC CSASFGGYEQYF